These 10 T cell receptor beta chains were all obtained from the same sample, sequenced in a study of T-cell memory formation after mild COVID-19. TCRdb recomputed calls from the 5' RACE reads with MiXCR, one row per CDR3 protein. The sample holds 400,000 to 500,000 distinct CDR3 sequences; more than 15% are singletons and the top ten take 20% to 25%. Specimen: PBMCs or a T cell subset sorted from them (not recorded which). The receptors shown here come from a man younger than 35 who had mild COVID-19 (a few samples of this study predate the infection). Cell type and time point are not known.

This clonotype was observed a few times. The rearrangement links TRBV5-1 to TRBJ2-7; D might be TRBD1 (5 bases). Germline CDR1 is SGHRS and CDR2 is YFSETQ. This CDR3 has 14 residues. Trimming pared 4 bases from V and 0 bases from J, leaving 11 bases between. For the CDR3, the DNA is TGCGCCAGCAGCGACCAGGGATACTCCTACGAGCAGTACTTC. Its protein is CASSDQGYSYEQYF.

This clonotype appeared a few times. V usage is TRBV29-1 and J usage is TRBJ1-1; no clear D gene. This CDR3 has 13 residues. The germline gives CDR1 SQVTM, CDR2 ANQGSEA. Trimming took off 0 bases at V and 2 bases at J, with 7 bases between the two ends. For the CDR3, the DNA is TGCAGCGTTGAAGAGACCAGAAACACTGAAGCTTTCTTT. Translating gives CSVEETRNTEAFF.

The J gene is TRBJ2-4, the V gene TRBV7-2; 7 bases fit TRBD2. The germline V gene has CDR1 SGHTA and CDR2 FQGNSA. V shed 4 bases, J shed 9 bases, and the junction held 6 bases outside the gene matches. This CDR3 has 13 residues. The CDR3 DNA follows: TGTGCCAGCAGCTCCGGGACTATAGGCATTCAGTACTTC. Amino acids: CASSSGTIGIQYF.

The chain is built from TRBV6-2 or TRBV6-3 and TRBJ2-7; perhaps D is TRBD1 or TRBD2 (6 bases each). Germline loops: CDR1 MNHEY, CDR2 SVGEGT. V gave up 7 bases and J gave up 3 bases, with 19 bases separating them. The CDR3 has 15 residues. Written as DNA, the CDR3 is TGTGCCAGCACCCGGCGGTCGGGGGCGGACTACGAGCAGTACTTC. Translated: CASTRRSGADYEQYF.

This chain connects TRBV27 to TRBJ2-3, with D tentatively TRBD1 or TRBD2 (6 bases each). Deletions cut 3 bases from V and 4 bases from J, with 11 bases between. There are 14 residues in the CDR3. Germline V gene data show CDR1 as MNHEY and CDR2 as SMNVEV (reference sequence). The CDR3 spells CASSFTGTPDTQYF. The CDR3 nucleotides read TGTGCCAGCAGTTTCACAGGGACTCCAGATACGCAGTATTTT.

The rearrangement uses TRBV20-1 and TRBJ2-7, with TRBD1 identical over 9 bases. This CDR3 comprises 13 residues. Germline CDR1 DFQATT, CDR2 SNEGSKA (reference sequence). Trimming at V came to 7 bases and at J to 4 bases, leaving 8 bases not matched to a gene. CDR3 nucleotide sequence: TGCAGTGTTTCGGACAGGGGAGGTTACGAGCAGTACTTC. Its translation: CSVSDRGGYEQYF.

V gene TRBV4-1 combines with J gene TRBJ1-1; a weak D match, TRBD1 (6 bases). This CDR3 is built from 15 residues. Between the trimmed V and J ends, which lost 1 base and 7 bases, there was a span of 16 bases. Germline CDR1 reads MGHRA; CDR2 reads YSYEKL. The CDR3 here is CASSQVGGAPVEAFF. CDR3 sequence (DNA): TGCGCCAGCAGCCAAGTGGGGGGGGCCCCGGTTGAAGCTTTCTTT.

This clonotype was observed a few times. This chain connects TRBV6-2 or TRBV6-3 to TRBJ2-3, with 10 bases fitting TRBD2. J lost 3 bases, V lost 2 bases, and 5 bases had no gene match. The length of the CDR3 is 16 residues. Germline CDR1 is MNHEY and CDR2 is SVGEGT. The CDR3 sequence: CASSYRGLASTDTQYF. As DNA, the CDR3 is TGTGCCAGCAGTTACCGGGGACTAGCGTCGACAGATACGCAGTATTTT.

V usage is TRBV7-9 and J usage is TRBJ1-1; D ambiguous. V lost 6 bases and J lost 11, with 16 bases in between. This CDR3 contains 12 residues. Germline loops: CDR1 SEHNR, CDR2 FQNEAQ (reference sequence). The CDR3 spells CASRLDATTAFF. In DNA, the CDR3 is TGTGCCAGCAGACTGGACGCTACGACGGCTTTCTTT. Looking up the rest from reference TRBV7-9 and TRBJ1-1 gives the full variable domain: DTGVSQNPRHKITKRGQNVTFRCDPISEHNRLYWYRQTLGQGPEFLTYFQNEAQLEKSRLLSDRFSAERPKGSFSTLEIQRTEQGDSAMYLCASRLDATTAFFGQGTRLTVV.

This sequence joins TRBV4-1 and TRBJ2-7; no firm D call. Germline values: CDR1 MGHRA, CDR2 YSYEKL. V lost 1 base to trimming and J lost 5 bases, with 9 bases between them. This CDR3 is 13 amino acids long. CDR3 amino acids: CASSQGVGDEQYF. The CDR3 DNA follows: TGCGCCAGCAGCCAAGGGGTTGGGGACGAGCAGTACTTC.